This T cell receptor beta chain was sequenced in a study of T cell changes during pregnancy in multiple sclerosis. The table came from immunoSEQ multiplex PCR; TCRdb's copy has only in-frame clones and leaves some out. The table records fewer than 140,000 clones, under 95% of them present only once. Germline V CDR1 and CDR2: SGHRS, YFSETQ. This CDR3 region has 15 residues. The trim removed 0 bases at V and 0 bases at J, leaving 2 bases unmatched. The chain uses TRBV5-1 and TRBJ1-2, with TRBD1 matching over 7 bases. This specimen consisted of peripheral blood, obtained before pregnancy. The sequence came from a female donor with multiple sclerosis, enrolled in a pregnancy study. The CDR3 here is CASSLDDRANYGYTF. The CDR3 nucleotides are TGCGCCAGCAGCTTGGATGACAGGGCTAACTATGGCTACACCTTC.